Reported below is one T cell receptor beta chain. The target antigen is unknown. PCR was performed using 60 Vbeta and 13 Jbeta primers. Original methodology: The authors later counted 70 million to 85 million unique TCR beta chains, roughly 10 million of them shared. The table came from immunoSEQ multiplex PCR; TCRdb's copy has only in-frame clones and leaves some out. V, J and clone size were drawn from that table, and D and trimming were deduced from the DNA. The sample has roughly 200,000 clones; around 75% are singletons. The CDR3 runs to 16 residues. CDR1 and CDR2 (germline): MDHEN, SYDVKM. With V trimmed by 6 bases and J by 3 bases, 12 bases remained unmatched. The sample is drawn from a study of cytomegalovirus exposure and HLA in healthy donors. Study details: Membership in the Caucasian-associated ancestry cluster was found for 65% to 85% of 300 to 400 genotyped donors. Whole-study results and caveats: Common viral pathogens seemed to be connected with several of the most significant clusters, according to a later analysis. Researchers catalogued approximately 170 TCR beta chains as cytomegalovirus-associated.

The specimen was PBMCs. This chain links TRBV28 with TRBJ1-2, with 8 bases lining up with TRBD1. This clonotype was sampled from a male donor in good health and CMV-seronegative. This chain's CDR3 is CASSSPRGTGHYGYTF. The CDR3 DNA reads as TGTGCCAGCAGCTCACCCCGCGGGACAGGACACTATGGCTACACCTTC.